Sequencing of this TCR beta chain was carried out in a study of cytomegalovirus exposure and HLA in healthy donors. The wider study: Among 398 genotyped donors, about 85% fell in the Caucasian-associated ancestry cluster.

Study outcomes and limitations: The number of N-insertions in an Asian-associated ancestry cluster was reportedly below the approximately 700-donor mean in a later analysis. Donor immune exposure was known only as CMV serostatus.

Germline V gene lookup returns CDR1 SGHVS and CDR2 FQNEAQ. The CDR3 runs 15 residues. V gave up 8 bases and J gave up 0 bases, with 16 bases separating them. PCR primers comprised 60 Vbeta and 13 Jbeta primers. Repertoires were generated with immunoSEQ multiplex PCR, while TCRdb's copy carries only in-frame clones and drops some. The sample comprises over 150,000 clones, approximately 71% of which are singletons, and around 4.6% rests with the top ten. Concerning this clone itself: Its antigen remains unknown.

All the people who gave samples were healthy bone marrow donors. The chain employs TRBV7-8 and TRBJ1-1; D remains unclear. Sample: PBMCs. This clonotype originated in a male donor in good health and CMV-seronegative. The CDR3 here is CASSRSAVMNTEAFF. The CDR3 DNA sequence: TGTGCCAGCTCCCGGAGCGCCGTAATGAACACTGAAGCTTTCTTT.